Listed below are T cell receptor beta chains from one sample, sequenced in a study of CD8+ T cells in alopecia areata. Using immunoSEQ multiplex PCR, the repertoire was profiled, and TCRdb retains in-frame clones only, with some absent. Of 65,000 to 70,000 clones detected, approximately 58% appear once; the ten largest clones hold about a sixth. This material consisted of CD8+ T cells sorted from blood, taken at week 0. The source is a human donor with alopecia areata. Each CDR3 is given with its conserved first and last residue. Fields, in order: V gene, clone size, D gene, CDR3 length, J gene, CDR3 protein, CDR3 DNA. D genes are given only for firm matches. The listing skips clone size in some rows; elsewhere it reads once, few, many or a size class.

TRBV29-1	few	TRBD2	16	TRBJ2-7	CSVEQWSGVGRYEQYF	TGCAGCGTTGAACAGTGGAGCGGGGTTGGACGCTACGAGCAGTACTTC
TRBV2	.	.	15	TRBJ1-5	CASIGLAGSDQPQHF	TGTGCCAGCATTGGCCTGGCAGGCTCGGATCAGCCCCAGCATTTT
TRBV29-1	.	.	12	TRBJ1-2	CSVPRDQVGYTF	TGCAGCGTACCCCGGGACCAGGTCGGCTACACCTTC
TRBV27	.	TRBD1	19	TRBJ1-2	CASSLLLGVGGQRHYGYTF	TGTGCCAGCAGTTTATTACTAGGTGTGGGGGGACAGCGACACTATGGCTACACCTTC
TRBV5-6	few	TRBD2	14	TRBJ2-5	CASSQSGNQETQYF	TGTGCCAGCAGCCAAAGCGGGAACCAAGAGACCCAGTACTTC
TRBV27	.	TRBD2	15	TRBJ2-1	CASSFGAGAYNEQFF	TGTGCCAGCAGTTTTGGAGCGGGGGCCTACAATGAGCAGTTCTTC
TRBV29-1	few	.	13	TRBJ1-1	CSVEDLWDNKAFF	TGCAGCGTTGAAGATCTGTGGGACAATAAAGCTTTCTTT
TRBV27	.	.	17	TRBJ2-6	CASSFGGPSSGANVLTF	TGTGCCAGCAGTTTCGGCGGGCCGAGCTCTGGGGCCAACGTCCTGACTTTC
TRBV9	.	TRBD1	15	TRBJ1-2	CASSEDRGPVYGYTF	TGTGCCAGCAGCGAGGACAGGGGGCCCGTCTATGGCTACACCTTC
TRBV2	.	TRBD2	17	TRBJ2-1	CASSEISGGVAYNEQFF	TGTGCCAGCAGTGAGATAAGCGGGGGGGTAGCCTACAATGAGCAGTTCTTC
TRBV30	.	TRBD1	15	TRBJ2-5	CAWSEGTGGGETQYF	TGTGCCTGGAGTGAGGGAACAGGGGGCGGGGAGACCCAGTACTTC
TRBV29-1	once	TRBD1	14	TRBJ2-5	CSVTRDRRQETQYF	TGCAGCGTTACCCGGGACAGAAGACAAGAGACCCAGTACTTC
TRBV4-3	few	.	14	TRBJ1-2	CASSQERGNYGYTF	TGCGCCAGCAGCCAAGAACGGGGTAACTATGGCTACACCTTC
TRBV27	.	.	15	TRBJ1-2	CASSLLWGFNYGYTF	TGTGCCAGCAGTTTATTGTGGGGATTCAACTATGGCTACACCTTC
TRBV7-2	.	TRBD1	15	TRBJ2-3	CASSFKRTGGGQQYF	TGTGCCAGCAGCTTCAAAAGGACAGGGGGCGGTCAGCAGTATTTT
TRBV5-8	medium-sized	.	13	TRBJ1-2	CASSWGEYYGYTF	TGTGCCAGCAGCTGGGGGGAATACTATGGCTACACCTTC
TRBV7-9	few	.	13	TRBJ2-2	CASTAGETGELFF	TGTGCCAGCACCGCCGGGGAAACCGGGGAGCTGTTTTTT
TRBV19	.	.	14	TRBJ2-7	CASSAPDRHYEQYF	TGTGCCAGTAGTGCCCCGGACAGACACTACGAGCAGTACTTC
TRBV4-3	.	.	15	TRBJ2-7	CASSQDTGISYEQYF	TGCGCCAGCAGCCAAGATACAGGGATCTCCTACGAGCAGTACTTC
TRBV5-1	.	.	15	TRBJ1-1	CASSLEVAENTEAFF	TGCGCCAGCAGCTTGGAGGTGGCAGAGAACACTGAAGCTTTCTTT
TRBV30	.	.	9	TRBJ1-1	CAWSPRAFF	TGTGCCTGGAGTCCCCGGGCTTTCTTT
TRBV4-1	few	.	14	TRBJ1-2	CASSQDRQGGGYTF	TGCGCCAGCAGCCAAGATCGCCAGGGAGGTGGCTACACCTTC